This entry lists 9 T cell receptor beta chains sequenced from one sample in a study of blood T cells in healthy people across ages. Using a J-beta primer mix together with a sample-barcoded 5' primer, a second PCR was run for about 6 to 12 cycles. TCRdb ran MiXCR on the 5' RACE reads and lists one entry per CDR3 protein. The table shows approximately 1.5 million distinct CDR3 sequences, with about 42% occurring only once. The sequenced sample was blood. The receptors shown here come from a woman between 18 and 29 years old in good health.

A few counts support this clonotype. The chain uses TRBV5-8 and TRBJ2-5; 9 bases agree with TRBD2. Germline CDR1 and CDR2: SGHTS and YDEGEE. The V segment lost 1 base and the J segment 4 bases; nucleotides outside the gene matches: 8. CDR3 length: 16 residues. The CDR3 DNA reads as TGTGCCAGCAGCTTGTTTAGCGGGAGAGAGGGAGAGACCCAGTACTTC. Translating gives CASSLFSGREGETQYF.

This clonotype was counted ten times or more. The chain couples TRBV10-3 to TRBJ2-5; tentatively, D is TRBD1 or TRBD2 (5 bases each). CDR1 ENHRY and CDR2 SYGVKD come from the germline V gene. This CDR3 has 12 residues. V was cut by 8 bases and J by 4 bases, with 11 bases left in between. The CDR3 DNA is TGTGCCATCTCCTCGGGGCCAGAGACCCAGTACTTC. Translation: CAISSGPETQYF.

The chain is built from TRBV28 and TRBJ2-4; D ambiguous. The J call is in doubt because the DNA end fits TRBJ2-7 better. CDR3 size: 12 residues. Germline V CDR1 and CDR2: MDHEN, SYDVKM. Here the CDR3 reads CASSLVLHEQYF. Here the CDR3 DNA reads TGTGCCAGCAGTTTGGTGCTCCACGAGCAGTACTTC.

This clonotype turned up a few times. The CDR3 is CASSPQGEVYGYTF. CDR3 DNA: TGTGCCAGCAGCCCGCAGGGTGAGGTTTATGGCTACACCTTC. The chain has TRBV7-9 and TRBJ1-2, with D maybe TRBD1 (5 bases). Germline-derived CDR1 and CDR2 are SEHNR and FQNEAQ (reference sequence). The V end was cut by 5 bases, the J end by 5 bases, with 15 bases between. The CDR3 covers 14 residues.

V and J are TRBV7-2 and TRBJ1-1, with a possible D match to TRBD1 (6 bases). V lost 5 bases and J 1 base, leaving 11 bases between the germline ends. This CDR3 has 14 residues. Germline lookup yields CDR1 SGHTA and CDR2 FQGNSA. This CDR3 is CASSTPRGNTEAFF. DNA for the CDR3: TGTGCCAGCAGCACCCCCAGGGGGAACACTGAAGCTTTCTTT.

This clonotype appeared a few times. This chain links TRBV10-3 with TRBJ2-1; TRBD2 matches at 10 bases. V shed 0 bases and J 6 bases; nucleotides not matched to a gene: 2. The CDR3 sequence is 15 residues long. Per germline, CDR1 ENHRY and CDR2 SYGVKD. As DNA, the CDR3 is TGTGCCATCAGTGAGTCGGGACTAGCGTCCAATGAGCAGTTCTTC. It translates to CAISESGLASNEQFF.

This clonotype was seen a handful of times. The genes are TRBV6-1 and TRBJ2-3; the D gene is possibly TRBD2 (5 bases). The V gene's germline CDR1 is MNHNS and CDR2 SASEGT. V lost 3 bases and J lost 6, with 13 bases in between. CDR3 length equals 14 residues. This chain's CDR3 is CASSEAPTRDTQYF. CDR3 DNA sequence: TGTGCCAGCAGTGAGGCCCCCACTAGGGATACGCAGTATTTT.

This rearrangement joins TRBV29-1 to TRBJ2-3; the D gene could be TRBD1 or TRBD2 (5 bases each). This CDR3 region has 12 residues. Trimming removed 8 bases at V and 1 base at J, with 10 bases between. The germline gives CDR1 SQVTM, CDR2 ANQGSEA. The CDR3: CSLRDRTDTQYF. As DNA, the CDR3 is TGCAGCCTCAGGGACCGCACAGATACGCAGTATTTT.

The chain has TRBV4-1 and TRBJ2-3; 7 bases are a match to TRBD1. The CDR3 is 15 residues long. Germline V gene lookup returns CDR1 MGHRA and CDR2 YSYEKL. V lost 3 bases, J lost 4 bases, and 7 bases stayed unmatched. CDR3 sequence reads: CASSHGDRVADTQYF. DNA for the CDR3: TGCGCCAGCAGCCACGGAGACAGGGTCGCAGATACGCAGTATTTT.